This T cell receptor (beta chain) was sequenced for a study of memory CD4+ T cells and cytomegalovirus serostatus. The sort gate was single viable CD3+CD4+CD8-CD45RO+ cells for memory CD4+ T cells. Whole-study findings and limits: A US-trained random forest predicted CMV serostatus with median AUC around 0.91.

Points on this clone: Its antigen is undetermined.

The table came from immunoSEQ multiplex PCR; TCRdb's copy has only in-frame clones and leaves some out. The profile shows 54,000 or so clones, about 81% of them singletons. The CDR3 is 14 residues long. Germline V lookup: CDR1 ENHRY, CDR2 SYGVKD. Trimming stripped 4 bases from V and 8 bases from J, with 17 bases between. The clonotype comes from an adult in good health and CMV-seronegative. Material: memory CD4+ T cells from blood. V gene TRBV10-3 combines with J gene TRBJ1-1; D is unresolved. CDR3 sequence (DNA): TGTGCCATCAGTGGGACTGGGCACACGGGCGAAGCTTTCTTT. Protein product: CAISGTGHTGEAFF.